These 5 T cell receptor beta chains originate from one sample sequenced in a study of blood T cell repertoires in COVID-19. The repertoire was sequenced with immunoSEQ multiplex PCR; TCRdb's copy has only in-frame clones and lacks some. The sample has 110,000 to 150,000 clones; about 80% are singletons. The sample comprised peripheral blood. The receptors here all came from a human donor in a cohort sampled during active COVID-19.

V is TRBV4-2 and J is TRBJ2-2; D perhaps matches TRBD1 (6 bases). Germline V gene sequence: CDR1 LGHNA, CDR2 YNFKEQ. V was cut by 3 bases and J by 1 base, with 15 bases left in between. The CDR3 spans 17 residues. The CDR3: CASSHQSGTMNTGELFF. In DNA form, the CDR3 reads TGTGCCAGCAGCCACCAATCCGGGACAATGAACACCGGGGAGCTGTTTTTT.

The chain's CDR3 is CASSWGSGETYEQYF. In nucleotides, the CDR3 is TGTGCCAGCAGCTGGGGTAGCGGGGAAACCTACGAGCAGTACTTC. The chain uses TRBV9 and TRBJ2-7; 8 positions match TRBD2. Germline loops: CDR1 SGDLS, CDR2 YYNGEE. The CDR3 runs 15 residues. Trimming took 4 bases from V and 2 from J; bases not matched to a gene: 8. Combining the CDR3 with reference TRBV9 and TRBJ2-7 gives the whole variable domain DSGVTQTPKHLITATGQRVTLRCSPRSGDLSVYWYQQSLDQGLQFLIQYYNGEERAKGNILERFSAQQFPDLHSELNLSSLELGDSALYFCASSWGSGETYEQYFGPGTRLTVT.

This chain joins TRBV5-5 and TRBJ2-5; 7 bases are a match to TRBD1. This CDR3 comprises 14 residues. V lost 2 bases and J lost 4; bases outside the gene matches: 5. Germline V gene sequence: CDR1 SGHKS, CDR2 YYEKEE (reference sequence). In nucleotides, the CDR3 is TGTGCCAGCAGCTTAGCGGACAGGCTAGAGACCCAGTACTTC. Its protein is CASSLADRLETQYF.

This clone was recorded many times. The chain links TRBV28 to TRBJ1-6; 9 bases are a match to TRBD1. V lost 6 bases, J lost 6 bases, and 18 bases stayed unmatched. The germline V gene has CDR1 MDHEN and CDR2 SYDVKM. There are 19 residues in the CDR3. CDR3 sequence: CASRRMPLLQGAGNSPLHF. For the CDR3, the DNA is TGTGCCAGCAGACGTATGCCTCTTCTACAGGGGGCTGGTAATTCACCCCTCCACTTT.

The chain combines TRBV4-1 with TRBJ1-1; TRBD1 matches 9 bases. Germline CDR1 MGHRA, CDR2 YSYEKL. After removal of 2 bases from V and 3 bases from J, the junction contained 4 bases not matched to a gene. CDR3 length: 15 residues. The CDR3 DNA is TGCGCCAGCAGCCAACCGACAGGGGGTTACACTGAAGCTTTCTTT. Its translation: CASSQPTGGYTEAFF.